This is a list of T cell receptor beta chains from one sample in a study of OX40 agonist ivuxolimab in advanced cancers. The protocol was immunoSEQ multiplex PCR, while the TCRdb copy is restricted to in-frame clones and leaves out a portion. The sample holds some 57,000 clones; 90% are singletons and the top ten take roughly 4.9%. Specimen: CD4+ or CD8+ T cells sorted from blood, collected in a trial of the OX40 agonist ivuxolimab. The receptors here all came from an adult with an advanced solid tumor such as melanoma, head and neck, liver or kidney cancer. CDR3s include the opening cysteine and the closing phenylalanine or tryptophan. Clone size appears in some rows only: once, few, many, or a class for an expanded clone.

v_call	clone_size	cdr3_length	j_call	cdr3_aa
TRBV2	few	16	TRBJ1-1	CASSERIWEGGTEAFF
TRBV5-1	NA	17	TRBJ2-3	CASSLRLAGGTPDTQYF
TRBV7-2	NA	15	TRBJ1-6	CASSPGPHTNSPLHF
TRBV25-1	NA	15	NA	CASSLGARGSYEQYF
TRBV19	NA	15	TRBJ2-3	CASSIVSGAGDTQYF
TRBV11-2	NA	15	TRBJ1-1	CASSFNRGYNTEAFF
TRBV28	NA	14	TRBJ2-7	CASTPGGDVIEQYF
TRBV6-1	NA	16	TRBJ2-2	CASSGLAGGNTGELFF
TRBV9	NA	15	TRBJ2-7	CASSSTDRAVREQYF
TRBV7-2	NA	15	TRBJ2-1	CASSLGTGRYNEQFF
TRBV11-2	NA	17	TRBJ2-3	CASSWTALGGDRDTQYF
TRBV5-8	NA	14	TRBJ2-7	CASSPGTSVSEQYF
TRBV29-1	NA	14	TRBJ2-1	CSVESSGRLNEQFF
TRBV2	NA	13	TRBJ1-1	CASTKDRVTEAFF
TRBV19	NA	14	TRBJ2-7	CASRHPDRGYEQYF
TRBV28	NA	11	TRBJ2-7	CASRGLYEQYF
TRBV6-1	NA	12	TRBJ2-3	CASNLNTDTQYF
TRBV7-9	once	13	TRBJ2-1	CASSSWKENEQFF
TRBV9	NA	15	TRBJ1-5	CASSGSGQGNQPQHF
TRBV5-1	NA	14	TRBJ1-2	CASSTLTGDYGYTF
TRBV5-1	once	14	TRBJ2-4	CASSLEGQRNIQYF
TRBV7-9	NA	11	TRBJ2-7	CASSCPREGYF
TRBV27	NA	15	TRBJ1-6	CASSLSAQGNSPLHF
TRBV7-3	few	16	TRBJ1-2	CASSLWSARLYYGYTF
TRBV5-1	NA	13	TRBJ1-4	CASSLAIGEKLFF
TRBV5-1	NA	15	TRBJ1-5	CASSGGLEGNQPQHF
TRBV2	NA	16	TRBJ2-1	CASRRGLAGGDGEQFF